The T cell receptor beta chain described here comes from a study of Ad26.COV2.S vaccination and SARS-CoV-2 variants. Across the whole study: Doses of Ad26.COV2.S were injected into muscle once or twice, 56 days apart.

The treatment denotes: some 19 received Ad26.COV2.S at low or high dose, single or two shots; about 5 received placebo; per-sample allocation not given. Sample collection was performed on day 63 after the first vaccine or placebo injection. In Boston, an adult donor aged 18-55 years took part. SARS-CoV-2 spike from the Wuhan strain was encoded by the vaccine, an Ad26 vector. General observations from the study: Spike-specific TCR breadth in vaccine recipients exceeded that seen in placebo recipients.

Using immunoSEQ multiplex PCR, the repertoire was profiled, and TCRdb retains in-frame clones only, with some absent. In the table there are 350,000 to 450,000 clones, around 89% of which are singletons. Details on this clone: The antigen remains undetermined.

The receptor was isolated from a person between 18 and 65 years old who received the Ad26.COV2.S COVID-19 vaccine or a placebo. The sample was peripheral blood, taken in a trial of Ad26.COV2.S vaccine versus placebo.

CDR3 DNA: TGCGCCAGCAGCTTGGCGGGGAGTGAGCAGTTCTTC. Protein sequence: CASSLAGSEQFF. The chain employs TRBV5-1 and TRBJ2-1; TRBD2 is a possible D gene (5 bases). The length of the CDR3 is 12 residues. V was cut by 0 bases and J by 9 bases, with 7 bases left in between. Per the germline V gene, CDR1 is SGHRS and CDR2 is YFSETQ.